This paragraph covers one T cell receptor beta chain sequence. The entry originates in a study of response to subunit inactivated influenza vaccine. MiXCR, applied by TCRdb to the RT-PCR reads, yields one record per CDR3 protein. The sample yields about 480,000 distinct CDR3 sequences, approximately 13% seen once. The CDR3 loop spans 18 amino acids. Looked up from germline, CDR1 is SGHTA and CDR2 is FQGNSA. V dropped 1 base and J dropped 5 bases, with 23 bases sitting between them. The source material was PBMCs from blood, sampled more than 35 days after vaccination. This chain uses TRBV7-2 with TRBJ2-5, with D possibly being TRBD1 (6 bases). The sequence was obtained from a man aged 45-60 years who received an inactivated influenza vaccine. CDR3 protein: CASSLGRTISTGWETQYF. The DNA of the CDR3 is TGTGCCAGCAGCTTAGGGCGTACCATATCGACAGGCTGGGAGACCCAGTACTTC.